This T cell receptor (beta chain) emerged from a study of blood T cell repertoires in COVID-19. Study-wide context: COVID-19 samples collected from the United States, Italy and Spain covered acute and convalescent phases. PBMCs, B-cell-depleted T cells, or T cells provided the cDNA or gDNA that made up the material.

Per the authors' pipeline: Nucleated cell number was recorded as an estimate derived from reference gene primer amplification. Repertoires were generated with immunoSEQ multiplex PCR, while TCRdb's copy carries only in-frame clones and drops some. The DNA gave D and trimming, while V, J and clone size come from that table. In the table there are about 140,000 clones, over 75% of which are singletons. V lost 3 bases and J lost 11, with 11 bases in between. This CDR3 has 13 residues. Germline V gene lookup returns CDR1 MNHEY and CDR2 SVGAGI. The sequenced sample consisted of peripheral blood. The rearrangement uses TRBV6-5 and TRBJ1-6; D not resolved. The clonotype originates from a man aged 60 to 75 with active or convalescent COVID-19. The CDR3 loop is CASSYGPSAPLHF. CDR3 in DNA: TGTGCCAGCAGTTATGGTCCTTCGGCACCCCTCCACTTT.